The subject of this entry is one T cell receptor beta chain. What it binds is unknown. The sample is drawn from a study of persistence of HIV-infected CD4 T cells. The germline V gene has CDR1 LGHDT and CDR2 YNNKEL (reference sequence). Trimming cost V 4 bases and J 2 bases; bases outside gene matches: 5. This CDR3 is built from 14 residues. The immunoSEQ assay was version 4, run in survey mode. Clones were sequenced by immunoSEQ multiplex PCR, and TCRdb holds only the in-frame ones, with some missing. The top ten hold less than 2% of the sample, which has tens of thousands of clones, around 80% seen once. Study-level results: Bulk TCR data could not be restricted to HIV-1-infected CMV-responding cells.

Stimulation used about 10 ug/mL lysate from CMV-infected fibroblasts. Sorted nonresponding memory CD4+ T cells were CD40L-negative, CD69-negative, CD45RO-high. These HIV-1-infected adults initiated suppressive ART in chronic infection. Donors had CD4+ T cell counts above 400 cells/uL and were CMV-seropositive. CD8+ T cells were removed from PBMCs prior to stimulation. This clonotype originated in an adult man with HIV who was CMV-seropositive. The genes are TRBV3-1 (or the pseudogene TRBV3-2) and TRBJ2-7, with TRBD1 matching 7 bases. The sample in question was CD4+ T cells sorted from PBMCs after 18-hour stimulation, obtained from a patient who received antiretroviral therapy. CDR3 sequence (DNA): TGTGCCAGCAGCCCGGGGACAGAAACCTACGAGCAGTACTTC. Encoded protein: CASSPGTETYEQYF.